Below are 14 T cell receptor beta chains sequenced from a single sample in a study of CD8+ T cells in alopecia areata. Indicated treatment: oral pan-JAK inhibitor, 5-10 mg twice daily. RNA was extracted and reverse transcribed into cDNA as the sequencing template. Profiled with immunoSEQ multiplex PCR; TCRdb holds only in-frame clones, not every one. The sample carries fewer than 200,000 clones, about 60% recorded once. The sample consisted of CD8+ T cells sorted from blood, taken at week 24, from a patient treated with tofacitinib. The source is a human donor with alopecia areata.

As for this clone: One end of the junction does not line up with germline, which may come from a read error. The chain carries TRBV20-1 and TRBJ2-1; D uncertain. The CDR3 loop spans 11 amino acids. Looked up from germline, CDR1 is DFQATT and CDR2 is SNEGSKA (reference sequence). The CDR3 reads CSARDYTEQFF. The CDR3 nucleotides are TGCAGTGCTAGAGATTACACTGAGCAGTTCTTC.

This clone appeared a few times. The V gene is TRBV2, the J gene TRBJ2-3; D is ambiguous. Per germline, CDR1 SNHLY and CDR2 FYNNEI. Trimming took 6 bases from V and 6 from J, leaving 16 bases between them. The length of the CDR3 is 14 residues. CDR3 sequence reads: CASSGLGLLDTQYF. Here the CDR3 DNA reads TGTGCCAGCAGCGGCCTAGGGCTTTTGGATACGCAGTATTTT.

The gene calls are TRBV29-1 and TRBJ2-5; unclear D gene. From germline, CDR1 is SQVTM and CDR2 ANQGSEA. V lost 7 bases and J 5 bases, leaving 14 bases between the germline ends. This CDR3 has 12 residues. CDR3 bases: TGCAGCGCCCACGGCCGGCGGGAGACCCAGTACTTC. The encoded protein is CSAHGRRETQYF. The full variable domain, with the rest looked up from reference TRBV29-1 and TRBJ2-5, is SAVISQKPSRDICQRGTSLTIQCQVDSQVTMMFWYRQQPGQSLTLIATANQGSEATYESGFVIDKFPISRPNLTFSTLTVSNMSPEDSSIYLCSAHGRRETQYFGPGTRLLVL.

Only a few counts were recorded for this clone. This chain uses TRBV7-9 with TRBJ2-2; D call uncertain. The germline gives CDR1 SEHNR, CDR2 FQNEAQ (reference sequence). The V and J ends lost 5 bases and 3 bases respectively, with 4 bases between them. The CDR3 is made up of 12 amino acids. CDR3 sequence (DNA): TGTGCCAGCAGCCCATACACCGGGGAGCTGTTTTTT. Residues: CASSPYTGELFF. Full variable domain (missing parts from reference TRBV7-9 and TRBJ2-2): DTGVSQNPRHKITKRGQNVTFRCDPISEHNRLYWYRQTLGQGPEFLTYFQNEAQLEKSRLLSDRFSAERPKGSFSTLEIQRTEQGDSAMYLCASSPYTGELFFGEGSRLTVL.

The chain uses TRBV5-1 and TRBJ2-1, with 10 bases fitting TRBD1. CDR1 SGHRS and CDR2 YFSETQ come from the germline V gene. This CDR3 spans 14 amino acids. V was pared by 5 bases and J by 1 base, with 0 bases of the junction left unmatched. This chain's CDR3 is CASRDRGSYNEQFF. The CDR3, as DNA: TGCGCCAGCAGGGACAGGGGGTCCTACAATGAGCAGTTCTTC.

This rearrangement joins TRBV9 to TRBJ2-2; TRBD1 aligns across 9 bases. V trimming: 5 bases; J trimming: 6 bases; junction bases outside the gene matches: 5. In germline, CDR1 is SGDLS, CDR2 YYNGEE. The CDR3 consists of 14 residues. The CDR3, as DNA: TGTGCCAGCAGACCGGGACAGGGCCCCGGGGAGCTGTTTTTT. Protein product: CASRPGQGPGELFF.

V and J are TRBV13 and TRBJ1-2; 7 bases match TRBD1. Trimming removed 6 bases from V and 8 bases from J; junction bases left unmatched: 12. Germline V CDR1 and CDR2: PRHDT, FYEKMQ (reference sequence). The CDR3 is made up of 14 amino acids. CDR3 sequence: CASSPTGQVEGYTF. In nucleotides, the CDR3 is TGTGCCAGCAGTCCGACAGGACAGGTCGAGGGCTACACCTTC.

This clone was detected ten times or more. The chain links TRBV13 to TRBJ1-1; no firm D call. Germline V CDR1 and CDR2: PRHDT, FYEKMQ (reference sequence). The CDR3 covers 16 residues. The V end lost 2 bases, the J end lost 1 base, and 14 bases lay between the germline ends. The CDR3 nucleotides read TGTGCCAGCAGCTTAAGACAAAGGAGACAGAACACTGAAGCTTTCTTT. This sequence encodes CASSLRQRRQNTEAFF.

V and J are TRBV30 and TRBJ2-1; D unclear. The CDR3 spans 14 residues. Between the trimmed V and J ends, which lost 4 bases and 5 bases, there was a span of 15 bases. Germline CDR1 and CDR2: GTSNPN and SVGIG (reference sequence). CDR3 residues: CAWNPGMGHNEQFF. CDR3 nucleotide sequence: TGTGCCTGGAATCCAGGAATGGGTCACAATGAGCAGTTCTTC.

This clone is a singleton in its sample. V and J are TRBV30 and TRBJ1-2, with 9 bases fitting TRBD1. V was pared by 1 base and J by 5 bases, with 20 bases of the junction left unmatched. The CDR3 length is 19 residues. Germline assignment: CDR1 GTSNPN and CDR2 SVGIG (reference sequence). This chain's CDR3 is CAWSDTGTGNFSPGYGYTF. The CDR3, as DNA: TGTGCCTGGAGTGATACCGGGACAGGGAACTTTTCCCCAGGTTATGGCTACACCTTC.

This clone turned up a few times. The gene calls are TRBV5-6 and TRBJ2-7, with D possibly TRBD2 on 5 matching bases. Germline-derived CDR1 and CDR2 are SGHDT and YYEEEE. The CDR3 runs 14 residues. The V and J ends lost 2 bases and 5 bases respectively, with 14 bases between them. CDR3 sequence (DNA): TGTGCCAGCAGCTTTCCGACCGCCGGGGACGAGCAGTACTTC. Amino acid sequence: CASSFPTAGDEQYF.

The chain recombines TRBV19 with TRBJ2-5; D perhaps matches TRBD1 (6 bases). There are 17 residues in the CDR3. V was cut by 4 bases and J by 2 bases, with 20 bases left in between. CDR1 and CDR2 (germline): LNHDA, SQIVND (reference sequence). As DNA, the CDR3 is TGTGCCAGTAGTACTAATAGTCAGGGGAAGGGACAAGAGACCCAGTACTTC. Residues: CASSTNSQGKGQETQYF.

This clone was recorded a few times. V usage is TRBV4-1 and J usage is TRBJ2-7, with D perhaps matching TRBD1 (8 bases). The CDR3 extends over 16 amino acids. V lost 0 bases to trimming and J lost 7 bases, with 19 bases between them. Per germline, CDR1 MGHRA and CDR2 YSYEKL. The CDR3 here is CASSQDREGRGLEQYF. CDR3 DNA sequence: TGCGCCAGCAGCCAAGATAGGGAGGGCAGGGGGCTTGAGCAGTACTTC.

The V gene is TRBV25-1, the J gene TRBJ1-2; D call uncertain. The CDR3 loop spans 11 amino acids. CDR1 and CDR2 (germline): MGHDK, SYGVNS. Between the trimmed V and J ends, which lost 5 bases and 8 bases, there was a span of 9 bases. CDR3 residues: CASSKGSGYTF. CDR3 nucleotides: TGTGCCAGCAGTAAAGGGAGCGGCTACACCTTC.